This T cell receptor beta chain was retrieved from a study of T cell repertoires in cytomegalovirus infection. Overall study: CMV epitopes used comprised recently identified HLA-C-restricted ones and well-studied HLA-B-restricted ones. Study conclusions and caveats: The cumulative frequency of public TCR beta families identified carriers of CMV plus the relevant HLA.

Notes on this clonotype: The antigen remains undetermined.

The V gene's germline CDR1 is MGHRA and CDR2 YSYEKL. There are 16 residues in the CDR3. Between the trimmed V and J ends, which lost 1 base and 5 bases, there was a span of 17 bases. TCRdb passed the reads through MiXCR, listing each CDR3 protein once. Here the sample spans 650,000 to 900,000 distinct CDR3 sequences, about 27% being singletons. The sequencing used cultured CD8+ T cells from PBMCs, collected from culture after CMV antigen stimulation. The TCR was taken from a human donor in good health (CMV status not recorded). Some clones in this sample may be carry-over from other donors' samples. The chain employs TRBV4-1 and TRBJ2-5; weak D call: TRBD1 (6 bases). The CDR3 sequence: CASSQVGQGMQETQYF. DNA of the CDR3: TGCGCCAGCAGCCAAGTCGGGCAGGGGATGCAGGAGACCCAGTACTTC.